This T cell receptor (beta chain) was identified in a study of T cells in Graves' hyperthyroidism and ophthalmopathy. Germline V gene lookup returns CDR1 DFQATT and CDR2 SNEGSKA (reference sequence). The CDR3 consists of 14 residues. V lost 0 bases to trimming and J lost 3 bases, with 12 bases between them. The TCR beta CDR3 regions underwent amplification using RNA transcripts as the source. The TCR CDR3 first-round RT-PCR relied on the HTBI primer set. TCRdb re-derived calls from the multiplex PCR reads in MiXCR, one entry per CDR3 protein. The sample lists around 250,000 distinct CDR3 sequences, roughly 15% seen once, with roughly 15% in the top ten. Extraction of PBMCs used 8.5 to 10 ml of fresh peripheral blood. This clonotype has more than one count but fewer than ten.

Sequencing used blood. The rearrangement uses TRBV20-1 and TRBJ2-7; D remains unclear. This TCR came from a woman aged 35 to 49 with Graves' hyperthyroidism that later progressed to Graves' ophthalmopathy. CDR3 protein: CSARDKESNYEQYF. CDR3 nucleotides: TGCAGTGCTAGAGATAAGGAGAGCAACTACGAGCAGTACTTC.